This T cell receptor (beta chain) is from a study of cytomegalovirus exposure and HLA in healthy donors. Study context: As an earlier analysis found, about 190 million T cells yielded about 120 million unique TCR beta sequences. The study's findings and limits: Analysis performed later found roughly 18,000 TCR beta sequences associated with HLA alleles at 0.05 false discovery rate. Among the sequence variants, a highly shared cluster was likely an artifact of sequencing.

V lost 7 bases to trimming and J lost 4 bases, with 25 bases between them. The CDR3 runs 18 residues. Germline values: CDR1 WNHNN, CDR2 SYGVQD (reference sequence). Comments on this clone: Antigen unknown.

It was with 60 Vbeta and 13 Jbeta primers that the PCR ran. Clones were sequenced by immunoSEQ multiplex PCR, and TCRdb holds only the in-frame ones, with some missing. Among some 91,000 clones listed, around 74% were seen once. The TCR comes from a man aged 35 to 55 in good health and CMV-seropositive. J is TRBJ2-2 and V is TRBV10-1, with a possible D match to TRBD1 (7 bases). What was sequenced was PBMCs. As DNA, the CDR3 is TGCGCCAGCAAGCTGACTGGGGGGAGATCAGGGGGCACCGGGGAGCTGTTTTTT. Its protein product is CASKLTGGRSGGTGELFF.